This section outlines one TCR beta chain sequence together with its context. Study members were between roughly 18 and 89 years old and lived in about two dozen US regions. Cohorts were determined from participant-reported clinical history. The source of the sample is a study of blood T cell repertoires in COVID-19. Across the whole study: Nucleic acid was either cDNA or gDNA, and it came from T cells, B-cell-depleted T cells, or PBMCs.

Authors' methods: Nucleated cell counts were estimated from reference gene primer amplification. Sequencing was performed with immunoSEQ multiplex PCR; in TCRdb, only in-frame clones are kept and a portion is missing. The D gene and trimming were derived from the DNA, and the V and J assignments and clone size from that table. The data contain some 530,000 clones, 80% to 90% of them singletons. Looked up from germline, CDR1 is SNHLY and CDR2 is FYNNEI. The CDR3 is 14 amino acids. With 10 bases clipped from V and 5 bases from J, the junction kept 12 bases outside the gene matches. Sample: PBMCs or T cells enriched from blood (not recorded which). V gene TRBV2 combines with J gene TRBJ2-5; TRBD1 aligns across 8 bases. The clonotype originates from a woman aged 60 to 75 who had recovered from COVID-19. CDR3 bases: TGTGCCACACGGGGGCAGGGGGCTTTGGAGACCCAGTACTTC. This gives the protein CATRGQGALETQYF.